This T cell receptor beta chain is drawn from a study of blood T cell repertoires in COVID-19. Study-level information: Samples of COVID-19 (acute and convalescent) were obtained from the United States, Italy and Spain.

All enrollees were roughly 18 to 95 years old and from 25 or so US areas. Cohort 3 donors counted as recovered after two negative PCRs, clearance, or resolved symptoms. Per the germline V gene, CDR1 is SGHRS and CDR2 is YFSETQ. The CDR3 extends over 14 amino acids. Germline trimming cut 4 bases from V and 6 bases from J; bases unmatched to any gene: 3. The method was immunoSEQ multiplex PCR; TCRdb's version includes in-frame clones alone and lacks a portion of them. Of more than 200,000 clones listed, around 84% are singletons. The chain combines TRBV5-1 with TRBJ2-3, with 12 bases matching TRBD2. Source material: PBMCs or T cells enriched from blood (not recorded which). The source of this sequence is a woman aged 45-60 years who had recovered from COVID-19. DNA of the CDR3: TGCGCCAGCAGCCGACTAGCGGGGGATGATACGCAGTATTTT. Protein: CASSRLAGDDTQYF. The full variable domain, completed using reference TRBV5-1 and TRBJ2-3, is KAGVTQTPRYLIKTRGQQVTLSCSPISGHRSVSWYQQTPGQGLQFLFEYFSETQRNKGNFPGRFSGRQFSNSRSEMNVSTLELGDSALYLCASSRLAGDDTQYFGPGTRLTVL.